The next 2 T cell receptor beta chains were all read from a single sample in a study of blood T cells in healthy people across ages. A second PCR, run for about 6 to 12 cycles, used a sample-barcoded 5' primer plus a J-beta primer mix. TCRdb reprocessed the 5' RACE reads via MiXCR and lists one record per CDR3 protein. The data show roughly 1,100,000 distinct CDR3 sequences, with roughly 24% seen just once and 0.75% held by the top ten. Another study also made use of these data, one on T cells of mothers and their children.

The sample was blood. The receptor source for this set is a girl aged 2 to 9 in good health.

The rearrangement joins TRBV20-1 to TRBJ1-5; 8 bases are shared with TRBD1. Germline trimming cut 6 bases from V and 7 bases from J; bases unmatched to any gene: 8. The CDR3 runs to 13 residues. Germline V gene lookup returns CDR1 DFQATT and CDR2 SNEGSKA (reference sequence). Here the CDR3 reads CSAPTGASQPQHF. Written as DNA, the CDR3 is TGCAGTGCCCCGACAGGGGCCTCCCAGCCCCAGCATTTT.

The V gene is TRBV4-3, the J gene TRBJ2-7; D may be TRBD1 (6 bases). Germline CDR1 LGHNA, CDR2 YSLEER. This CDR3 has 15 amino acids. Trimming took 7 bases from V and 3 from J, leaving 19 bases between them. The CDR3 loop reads CASTTPQGRDYEQYF. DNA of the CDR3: TGCGCCAGCACCACCCCACAGGGACGAGACTACGAGCAGTACTTC.